This TCR beta chain derives from a study of blood T cell repertoires in COVID-19. Sequenced by immunoSEQ multiplex PCR; TCRdb stores in-frame clones only, minus some. The sample records approximately 52,000 clones, approximately 92% being singletons. V lost 3 bases, J lost 2 bases, and 7 bases lay in between. Germline lookup yields CDR1 SGHTA and CDR2 FQGTGA. CDR3 size: 13 residues. The sample taken for sequencing was peripheral blood. The TCR sequence derives from a human donor with active COVID-19. The donor label of this sample is uncertain. This chain connects TRBV7-3 to TRBJ1-1; D gene uncertain. The CDR3 region has the DNA TGTGCCAGCAGCTTCCCAGGCAACACTGAAGCTTTCTTT. Protein sequence: CASSFPGNTEAFF.